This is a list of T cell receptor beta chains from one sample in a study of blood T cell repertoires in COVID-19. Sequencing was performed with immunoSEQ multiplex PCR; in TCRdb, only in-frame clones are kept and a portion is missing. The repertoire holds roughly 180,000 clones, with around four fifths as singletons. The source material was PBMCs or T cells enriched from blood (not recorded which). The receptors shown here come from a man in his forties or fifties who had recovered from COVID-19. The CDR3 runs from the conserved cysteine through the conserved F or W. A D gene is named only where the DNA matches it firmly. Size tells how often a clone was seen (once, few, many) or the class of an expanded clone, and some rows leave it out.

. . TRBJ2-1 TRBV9 TGTGCCAGCAGCCCAGGACAGTACAATGAGCAGTTCTTC CASSPGQYNEQFF
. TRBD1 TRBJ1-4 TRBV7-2 TGTGCCAGCAGCCCAGGGGGAGGTAATGAAAAACTGTTTTTT CASSPGGGNEKLFF
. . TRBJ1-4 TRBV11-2 TGTGCCAGCAGCTCAGGACAGTTTGGGGAAAAACTGTTTTTT CASSSGQFGEKLFF
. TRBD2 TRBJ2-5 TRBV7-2 TGTGCCAGCACCCGGGGGGGGACGGGAGAGACCCAGTACTTC CASTRGGTGETQYF
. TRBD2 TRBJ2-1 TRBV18 TGTGCCAGCTCACCACCGAGCGGGAGTAGGGATGAGCAGTTCTTC CASSPPSGSRDEQFF
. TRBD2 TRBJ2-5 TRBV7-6 TGTGCCAGCAGCTCGATCGGTGCAGCGGGGGGCGGAGAGACCCAGTACTTC CASSSIGAAGGGETQYF
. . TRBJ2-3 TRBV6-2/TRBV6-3 TGTGCCAGCAGTTACTCGGGACTGGGGAGTTCGGATACGCAGTATTTT CASSYSGLGSSDTQYF
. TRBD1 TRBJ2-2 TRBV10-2 TGCGCCAGCAGTGAGTTACAGGGGGCCGGGGAGCTGTTTTTT CASSELQGAGELFF
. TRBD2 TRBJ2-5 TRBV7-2 TGTGCCAGCAGCTATAAGATGGCGGGAGCTCGTCAAGAGACCCAGTACTTC CASSYKMAGARQETQYF
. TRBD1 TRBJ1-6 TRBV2 TGTGCCACCCTAAGTCCGGGACAGGGTAATTCACCCCTCCACTTT CATLSPGQGNSPLHF
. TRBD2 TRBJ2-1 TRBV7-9 TGTGCCAGCACGGTAGCGGGCGGCTCCTACAATGAGCAGTTCTTC CASTVAGGSYNEQFF
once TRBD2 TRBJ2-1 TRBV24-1 TGTGCCACCAGTGATTCCCTGGGACTAGCGGGAGAGGGGGACTACAATGAGCAGTTCTTC CATSDSLGLAGEGDYNEQFF
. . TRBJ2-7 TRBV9 TGTGCCAGCAGCCCCCGTGGACTTACCTACGAGCAGTACTTC CASSPRGLTYEQYF
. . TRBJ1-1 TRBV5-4 TGTGCCAGCAGCTTACAGGGCCGTCCCACTGAAGCTTTCTTT CASSLQGRPTEAFF
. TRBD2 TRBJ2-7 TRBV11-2 TGTGCCAGCAGCCTCGAGGGACTAACCGAGCAGTACTTC CASSLEGLTEQYF
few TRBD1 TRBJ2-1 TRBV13 TGTGCCAGCAGCTCAATACAACAGGGGTCCGACTACAATGAGCAGTTCTTC CASSSIQQGSDYNEQFF
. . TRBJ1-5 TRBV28 TGTGCCAGCAGCCAGGGCAATCAGCCCCAGCATTTT CASSQGNQPQHF
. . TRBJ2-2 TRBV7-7 TGTGCTAGCAGCTTAACCTCCGGGACTTCGAACACCGGGGAGCTGTTTTTT CASSLTSGTSNTGELFF
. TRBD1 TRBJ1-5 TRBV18 TGTGCCAGCTCACCGCCGGGACAGGCAAGACAAAATCAGCCCCAGCATTTT CASSPPGQARQNQPQHF
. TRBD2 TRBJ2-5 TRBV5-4 TGTGCCAGCACCTCACTAGCGGGAGGGCCAGAGACCCAGTACTTC CASTSLAGGPETQYF
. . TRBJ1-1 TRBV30 TGTTCCACTACCCCGGGGGGTCCTGAAGCTTTCTTT CSTTPGGPEAFF
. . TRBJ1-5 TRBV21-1 TGTGCCAGCAGCCAGAAATTCGAACAGGGGGCCCGAAATCAGCCCCAGCATTTT CASSQKFEQGARNQPQHF
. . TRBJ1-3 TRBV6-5 TGTGCCAGCAGTACATACTACTCTGGAAACACCATATATTTT CASSTYYSGNTIYF
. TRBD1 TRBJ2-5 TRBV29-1 TGCAGCGTTGATCCCCGGGACAGACACGACCCCCAAGAGACCCAGTACTTC CSVDPRDRHDPQETQYF
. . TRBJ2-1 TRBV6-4 TGTGCCAGCAGTGACTCGAGACTAGGTAATGAGCAGTTCTTC CASSDSRLGNEQFF
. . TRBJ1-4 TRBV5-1 TGCGCCAGCAGCTTGGGACAGGAGGCTGAAAAACTGTTTTTT CASSLGQEAEKLFF
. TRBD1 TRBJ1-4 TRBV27 TGTGCCAGCACCCGAAGACAGGGGATTAATGAAAAACTGTTTTTT CASTRRQGINEKLFF
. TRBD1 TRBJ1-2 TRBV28 TGTGCCAGCAGCCCGACAGGGCACTATGGCTACACCTTC CASSPTGHYGYTF
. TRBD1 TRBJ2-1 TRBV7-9 TGTGCCAGCAGCTTACGGCAGGGGGCCTACAATGAGCAGTTCTTC CASSLRQGAYNEQFF
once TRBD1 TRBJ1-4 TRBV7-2 TGTGCCAGCAGCTTAGACGGACAGGGAGGAGAAAAACTGTTTTTT CASSLDGQGGEKLFF
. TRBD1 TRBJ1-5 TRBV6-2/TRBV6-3 TGTGCCAGCAGTTCCTCGGACAGGGCGGGCAATCAGCCCCAGCATTTT CASSSSDRAGNQPQHF
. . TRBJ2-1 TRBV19 TGTGCCAGTAGTATAGGGGGCGGAAGCTCCTACAATGAGCAGTTCTTC CASSIGGGSSYNEQFF
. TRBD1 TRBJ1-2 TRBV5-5 TGTGCCAGCAGCTCTTGGACAGGGTCCTATGGCTACACCTTC CASSSWTGSYGYTF
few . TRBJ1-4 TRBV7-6 TGTGCCAGCAGCCCGGGAGCTTTGGGAAAACTGTTTTTT CASSPGALGKLFF
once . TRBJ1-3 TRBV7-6 TGTGCCAGCAGCTTAAGGCGGAGGAATGGGGACACCATATATTTT CASSLRRRNGDTIYF
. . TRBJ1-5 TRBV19 TGTGCCAGTAGTCCCGGGGACATGGGTAGTCAGCCCCAGCATTTT CASSPGDMGSQPQHF
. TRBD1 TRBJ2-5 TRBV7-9 TGTGCCAGCAGCTTGGGACAGGGGCCCCAAGAGACCCAGTACTTC CASSLGQGPQETQYF
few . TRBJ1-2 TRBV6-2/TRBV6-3 TGTGCCAGCAGCTATCCTCCCGACAGATACTATGGCTACACCTTC CASSYPPDRYYGYTF
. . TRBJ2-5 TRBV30 TGTGCCTGGAGTGTAGGAGGAGAGACCCAGTACTTC CAWSVGGETQYF
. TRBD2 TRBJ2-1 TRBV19 TGTGCCAGTAGTGCCGACCGACTAGCGGGAGTCAGGTCCTACAATGAGCAGTTCTTC CASSADRLAGVRSYNEQFF
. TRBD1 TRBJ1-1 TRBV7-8 TGTGCCAGCAGCTTAGGCGCCCCGGGACAGGGAGTAGCTTTCTTT CASSLGAPGQGVAFF